This T cell receptor beta chain emerged from a study of cytomegalovirus exposure and HLA in healthy donors. General study findings and limits: What TCR beta sequences reportedly achieved was accurate prediction of HLA-A and HLA-B alleles in most subjects. There were fewer than 200 TCR beta chains listed as cytomegalovirus-associated. It was confirmed in vitro that three of the CMV-associated chains were specific for CMV antigens.

Looked up from germline, CDR1 is SNHLY and CDR2 is FYNNEI. The CDR3 has 13 residues. Trimming removed 2 bases from V and 2 bases from J, with 6 bases in between. Turning to this clone: The antigen is unknown.

Researchers ran the PCR with 60 Vbeta and 13 Jbeta primers. Sequencing used immunoSEQ multiplex PCR; TCRdb keeps in-frame clones, though not all of them. The sample yields 85,000 to 130,000 clones, about three quarters seen once. This receptor was taken from a boy between 5 and 17 years old in good health and CMV-seronegative. J is TRBJ1-1 and V is TRBV2; unclear D gene. Sequenced material: PBMCs. The CDR3 DNA is TGTGCCAGCAGTGAAACAGTAAACACTGAAGCTTTCTTT. Translated, it gives CASSETVNTEAFF.